The entry below gives a single TCR beta chain sequence along with its context. The antigen is unknown. The data were obtained in a study of graft-versus-host responses after intestinal transplantation. Study summary: Isolated intestinal, liver-intestinal, or multivisceral transplants were what recipients had.

General study results and limits: Early post-transplant HvG declines tracked with peak circulating GvH clone levels. Present in recipient marrow, GvH clones included some that appeared first in ileum or blood. Patients with graft-donor T cell macrochimerism had high graft-versus-host to host-versus-graft clonal ratios in allografts.

Here immunoSEQ multiplex PCR was the method, and the copy in TCRdb shows in-frame clones only, minus some. The sample records about 70,000 clones, roughly 88% being singletons. Sequences were derived from unstimulated CD8+ T cells sorted from spleen or lymph node cells, sampled before intestinal transplant. This TCR came from a human donor who received an intestinal transplant.

The CDR3 loop is CASSVGGVETQYF. The CDR3, as DNA: TGTGCCAGCAGCGTAGGCGGGGTGGAGACCCAGTACTTC. V usage is TRBV9 and J usage is TRBJ2-5; D perhaps matches TRBD2 (6 bases). Trimming removed 0 bases at V and 5 bases at J, with 8 bases between. Germline V CDR1 and CDR2: SGDLS, YYNGEE. The CDR3 consists of 13 residues.